Listed here are 13 T cell receptor gamma chains from one sample, sequenced in a study of gamma-delta chains in newborns, infants, children. TCRdb reprocessed the reads using CATT. Of some 890 gamma-chain clones in the sample, 44% were seen once. Sequenced material: blood. These TCRs come from a child who was a newborn, infant or young child, either healthy, febrile or measles-vaccinated (not recorded which).

This sequence joins TRGV9 and TRGJP. TCRdb is silent on the J gene; assignment here came from matching the DNA to germline. J gave up 5 bases and V 2 bases, and 6 bases lay outside the gene matches. CDR1 and CDR2 (germline): GITISATS, ISYDGTV (reference sequence). CDR3 size: 17 residues. The CDR3, as DNA: TGTGCCTTGTGGGAGGACCAAAAAGAGTTGGGCAAAAAAATCAAGGTATTT. As protein: CALWEDQKELGKKIKVF.

The rearrangement uses TRGV9 and TRGJP. TCRdb records no J gene; here it was assigned by comparing the DNA to germline. The CDR3 covers 17 residues. Germline CDR1 reads GITISATS; CDR2 reads ISYDGTV (reference sequence). J was trimmed by 4 bases and V by 4 bases; bases with no gene match: 7. The CDR3 DNA reads as TGTGCCTTGTGGGACCCCATCCAAGAGTTGGGCAAAAAAATCAAGGTATTT. It codes for CALWDPIQELGKKIKVF.

This clone is large. In the same sample, other DNA sequences code for this CDR3. The J gene is TRGJP, the V gene TRGV9. Because TCRdb records no J gene, it was assigned here through a match of the DNA to germline. The CDR3 consists of 16 residues. Germline CDR1 reads GITISATS; CDR2 reads ISYDGTV (reference sequence). Trimming cost V 1 base and J 6 bases; bases outside gene matches: 3. The CDR3 DNA sequence: TGTGCCTTGTGGGAGGTAGGAGAGTTGGGCAAAAAAATCAAGGTATTT. The encoded protein is CALWEVGELGKKIKVF.

This clone counts as large. Other nucleotide sequences from this sample produce the same CDR3. The CDR3 loop reads CALWEGGHEDKKLF. In nucleotides, the CDR3 is TGTGCCTTGTGGGAGGGGGGCCATGAGGATAAGAAACTCTTT. The chain carries TRGV9 and TRGJ1 or TRGJ2. TCRdb offers no J gene call, so here the DNA was matched to germline to obtain one. The length of the CDR3 is 14 residues. V was clipped by 2 bases and J by 8 bases; unmatched bases: 12. Per germline, CDR1 GITISATS and CDR2 ISYDGTV (reference sequence).

DNA of the CDR3: TGTGCCACCTTTGATATGACCACTGGTTGGTTCAAGATATTT. Protein sequence: CATFDMTTGWFKIF. The rearrangement joins TRGV8 to TRGJP1. The CDR3 contains 14 residues. CDR1 and CDR2 (germline): VENAVY, YDSYNSRV. Unmatched junction bases numbered 8, after V lost 8 bases and J lost 2 bases.

Regarding this clone: A single base separates this from a much larger clone, so it may be a read error. The chain has TRGV9 and TRGJ1 or TRGJ2. The J gene was missing in TCRdb and was found by matching the end of the DNA to germline. With 4 bases clipped from V and 10 bases from J, the junction kept 10 bases outside the gene matches. Germline CDR1 reads GITISATS; CDR2 reads ISYDGTV (reference sequence). The CDR3 runs to 12 residues. The CDR3 protein is CALWESQQKKLF. The CDR3 DNA sequence: TGTGCCTTGTGGGAAAGCCAGCAAAAGAAACTCTTT.

The CDR3 sequence is CATWETSYYKKLF. CDR3 DNA sequence: TGTGCCACCTGGGAAACCTCTTATTATAAGAAACTCTTT. This chain connects TRGV3 to TRGJ1 or TRGJ2. The J gene, not given by TCRdb, was assigned here from a germline match of the nucleotide sequence. Germline CDR1 is VTNTFY and CDR2 is YDVSTARD (reference sequence). V dropped 4 bases and J dropped 3; count of bases not matched to a gene: 6. The CDR3 is 13 residues long.

By share, this clone ranks as large. The same CDR3 is also encoded by other DNA sequences in this sample. This sequence joins TRGV9 and TRGJP. The ends lost 1 base at V and 6 bases at J; junction bases unmatched: 3. This CDR3 region has 16 residues. Germline CDR1 reads GITISATS; CDR2 reads ISYDGTV (reference sequence). Here the CDR3 DNA reads TGTGCCTTGTGGGAGGTTCGAGAGTTGGGCAAAAAAATCAAGGTATTT. Amino acid sequence: CALWEVRELGKKIKVF.

This clone was counted only a few times. Other nucleotide sequences in the sample specify the same CDR3. V usage is TRGV9 and J usage is TRGJ1 or TRGJ2. Matching the DNA to germline supplied the J gene, which TCRdb does not give. In germline, CDR1 is GITISATS, CDR2 ISYDGTV (reference sequence). This CDR3 spans 13 amino acids. The V gene end was trimmed by 0 bases and the J gene end by 1 base; junction bases not matched to a gene: 0. The CDR3 sequence is CALWEVNYYKKLF. In nucleotides, the CDR3 is TGTGCCTTGTGGGAGGTGAATTATTATAAGAAACTCTTT.

The chain links TRGV3 to TRGJ1 or TRGJ2. The J gene, missing from TCRdb, was assigned here through DNA to germline matching. CDR3 length: 12 amino acids. CDR1 is VTNTFY, CDR2 YDVSTARD, per germline (reference sequence). Germline trimming cut 7 bases from V and 3 bases from J; bases unmatched to any gene: 6. The CDR3 protein is CATCFTYYKKLF. The DNA of the CDR3 is TGTGCCACCTGTTTCACTTATTATAAGAAACTCTTT.

About this clone: It may be a read error: a sequence one base away is much more abundant. V is TRGV4 and J is TRGJ1 or TRGJ2. The J gene is absent in TCRdb and was assigned here via DNA matching to germline. This CDR3 comprises 11 residues. CDR1 and CDR2 (germline): EGSTGY, YDSYTSSV. CDR3 coding DNA: TGCGCCACCTGGGACCATTATAAGAAACTCTTT. Translating it yields CATWDHYKKLF.

Note on this clone: A much bigger clone sits one base away, suggesting this may be a read error. V and J are TRGV5 and TRGJ1 or TRGJ2. Because TCRdb records no J gene, it was assigned here through a match of the DNA to germline. The junction had 4 bases not matched to a gene; V was cut back by 0 bases and J by 2 bases. The CDR3 consists of 14 residues. Per germline, CDR1 VINAFY and CDR2 YDVSNSKD. In nucleotides, the CDR3 is TGTGCCACCTGGGACAGGCCGCATTATTATAAGAAACTCTTT. It encodes CATWDRPHYYKKLF.

V usage is TRGV9 and J usage is TRGJ1 or TRGJ2. As TCRdb names no J gene, one was assigned here on the basis of a DNA match to germline. With V trimmed by 1 base and J by 8 bases, 5 bases remained unmatched. Germline V lookup: CDR1 GITISATS, CDR2 ISYDGTV (reference sequence). This CDR3 has 12 residues. This CDR3 is CALWEVENKKLF. DNA for the CDR3: TGTGCCTTGTGGGAGGTAGAGAATAAGAAACTCTTT.